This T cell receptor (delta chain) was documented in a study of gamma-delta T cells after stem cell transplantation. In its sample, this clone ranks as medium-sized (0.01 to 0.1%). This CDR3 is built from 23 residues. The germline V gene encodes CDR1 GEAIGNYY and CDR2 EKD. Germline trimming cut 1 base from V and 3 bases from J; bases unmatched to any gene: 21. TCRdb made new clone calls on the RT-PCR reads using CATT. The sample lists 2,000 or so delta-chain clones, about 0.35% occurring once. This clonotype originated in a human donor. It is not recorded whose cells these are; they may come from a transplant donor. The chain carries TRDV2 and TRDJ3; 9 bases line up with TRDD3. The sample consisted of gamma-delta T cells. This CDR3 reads CACDTFTGGPPGLKVWDTRQMFF. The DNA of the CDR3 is TGTGCCTGTGACACTTTTACTGGGGGACCCCCCGGCTTGAAGGTCTGGGACACCCGACAGATGTTTTTC.